Listed below are T cell receptor beta chains from one sample, sequenced in a study of T cells after yellow fever vaccination. MiXCR, applied by TCRdb to the 5' RACE reads, yields one record per CDR3 protein. The table lists about 75,000 distinct CDR3 sequences, 7.3% of them singletons. This specimen consisted of CD8+ T cells sorted from PBMCs, obtained more than 8 days after the first yellow fever vaccination. These receptors all come from a man aged 18 to 29 who received the YFV17D yellow fever vaccine. Each CDR3 is given with its conserved first and last residue. A D gene is named only where the DNA matches it firmly. Size is stated for part of the rows, as once, few or many counts, or as a class when the clone is expanded.

j_call: TRBJ2-3
d_call: -
clone_size: few
v_call: TRBV7-8
cdr3_aa: CASRERIRADTQYF
cdr3_nt: TGTGCCAGCAGAGAAAGGATCCGCGCAGATACGCAGTATTTT

j_call: TRBJ1-4
d_call: -
clone_size: -
v_call: TRBV4-1
cdr3_aa: CASTFSPLATNEKLFF
cdr3_nt: TGCGCCAGCACCTTTTCACCACTTGCAACTAATGAAAAACTGTTTTTT

j_call: TRBJ1-2
d_call: -
clone_size: -
v_call: TRBV4-1
cdr3_aa: CASSQATGYNYGYTF
cdr3_nt: TGCGCCAGCAGCCAAGCTACAGGATATAACTATGGCTACACCTTC

j_call: TRBJ2-7
d_call: -
clone_size: -
v_call: TRBV6-5
cdr3_aa: CASRTWGDEQYF
cdr3_nt: TGTGCCAGCAGAACATGGGGTGACGAGCAGTACTTC

j_call: TRBJ2-5
d_call: -
clone_size: many
v_call: TRBV10-3
cdr3_aa: CAISEDRDDPVETQYF
cdr3_nt: TGTGCCATCAGTGAGGACCGGGACGACCCCGTTGAGACCCAGTACTTC

j_call: TRBJ1-3
d_call: TRBD1
clone_size: few
v_call: TRBV12-5
cdr3_aa: CASGTGGSGNTIYF
cdr3_nt: TGTGCTAGTGGTACAGGGGGCTCTGGAAACACCATATATTTT

j_call: TRBJ1-1
d_call: -
clone_size: many
v_call: TRBV6-2/TRBV6-3
cdr3_aa: CASGQGAEAFF
cdr3_nt: TGTGCCTCGGGGCAGGGCGCTGAAGCTTTCTTT

j_call: TRBJ1-1
d_call: -
clone_size: many
v_call: TRBV10-3
cdr3_aa: CAISGPHKTEAFF
cdr3_nt: TGTGCCATCAGCGGACCCCACAAGACTGAAGCTTTCTTT

j_call: TRBJ2-1
d_call: TRBD2
clone_size: few
v_call: TRBV9
cdr3_aa: CASSVAPTSGGANEQFF
cdr3_nt: TGTGCCAGCAGCGTAGCCCCGACTAGCGGGGGGGCTAATGAGCAGTTCTTC

j_call: TRBJ2-3
d_call: -
clone_size: many
v_call: TRBV9
cdr3_aa: CASSVVSWTSTDTQYF
cdr3_nt: TGTGCCAGCAGCGTAGTGTCCTGGACTAGCACAGATACGCAGTATTTT

j_call: TRBJ1-5
d_call: -
clone_size: few
v_call: TRBV12-3/TRBV12-4
cdr3_aa: CASRVSAQPQHF
cdr3_nt: TGTGCCAGCAGGGTCAGCGCTCAGCCCCAGCATTTT

j_call: TRBJ1-1
d_call: -
clone_size: -
v_call: TRBV6-1
cdr3_aa: CASSEQLFAMPEAFF
cdr3_nt: TGTGCCAGCAGTGAACAACTTTTCGCTATGCCTGAAGCTTTCTTT

j_call: TRBJ2-1
d_call: -
clone_size: -
v_call: TRBV4-1
cdr3_aa: CASSTLMLGAQNEQFF
cdr3_nt: TGCGCCAGCAGCACCCTAATGCTGGGGGCGCAGAATGAGCAGTTCTTC

j_call: TRBJ2-5
d_call: -
clone_size: many
v_call: TRBV27
cdr3_aa: CASSLSQEGETQYF
cdr3_nt: TGTGCCAGCAGTCTATCACAGGAGGGCGAGACCCAGTACTTC

j_call: TRBJ2-7
d_call: TRBD1
clone_size: -
v_call: TRBV20-1
cdr3_aa: CSARDLGQGVEQYF
cdr3_nt: TGCAGTGCTAGAGATTTGGGACAGGGTGTCGAGCAGTACTTC

j_call: TRBJ2-6
d_call: -
clone_size: few
v_call: TRBV20-1
cdr3_aa: CSAPNDRSGANVLTF
cdr3_nt: TGCAGTGCTCCAAACGACAGGTCTGGGGCCAACGTCCTGACTTTC

j_call: TRBJ2-1
d_call: TRBD1
clone_size: few
v_call: TRBV4-1
cdr3_aa: CASSQISGQGLVNEQFF
cdr3_nt: TGCGCCAGCAGCCAAATTTCGGGACAGGGGTTGGTCAATGAGCAGTTCTTC

j_call: TRBJ1-2
d_call: TRBD1
clone_size: many
v_call: TRBV7-9
cdr3_aa: CASSYSRGDDYGYTF
cdr3_nt: TGTGCCAGCAGTTATTCCAGGGGGGATGACTATGGCTACACCTTC

j_call: TRBJ2-5
d_call: -
clone_size: -
v_call: TRBV2
cdr3_aa: CASSQLVQETQYF
cdr3_nt: TGTGCCAGCAGCCAATTGGTCCAAGAGACCCAGTACTTC

j_call: TRBJ2-1
d_call: -
clone_size: many
v_call: TRBV27
cdr3_aa: CASRSISGYEQFF
cdr3_nt: TGTGCCAGCAGATCGATATCGGGGTATGAGCAGTTCTTC

j_call: TRBJ1-1
d_call: -
clone_size: few
v_call: TRBV6-5
cdr3_aa: CASGREAFF
cdr3_nt: TGTGCCAGCGGCAGGGAAGCTTTCTTT

j_call: TRBJ2-7
d_call: -
clone_size: many
v_call: TRBV6-5
cdr3_aa: CASSYSRGAYEQYF
cdr3_nt: TGTGCCAGCAGTTACTCGAGGGGGGCCTACGAGCAGTACTTC

j_call: TRBJ2-7
d_call: -
clone_size: many
v_call: TRBV7-3
cdr3_aa: CASSFGSGASYEQYF
cdr3_nt: TGTGCCAGCAGCTTTGGTTCGGGCGCGTCCTACGAGCAGTACTTC

j_call: TRBJ2-1
d_call: TRBD2
clone_size: -
v_call: TRBV12-3/TRBV12-4
cdr3_aa: CASSPGTSGESSYNEQFF
cdr3_nt: TGTGCCAGCAGTCCCGGGACTAGCGGGGAGAGCTCCTACAATGAGCAGTTCTTC

j_call: TRBJ2-3
d_call: TRBD1
clone_size: -
v_call: TRBV6-5
cdr3_aa: CACSYLRTGELKNTDTHYF
cdr3_nt: TGTGCCTGCAGTTACCTGCGGACAGGGGAATTAAAAAACACAGATACGCATTATTTT

j_call: TRBJ1-2
d_call: TRBD1
clone_size: few
v_call: TRBV5-1
cdr3_aa: CASSSDRGSYGYTF
cdr3_nt: TGCGCCAGCAGCTCGGACAGGGGCTCCTATGGCTACACCTTC

j_call: TRBJ2-5
d_call: -
clone_size: many
v_call: TRBV6-5
cdr3_aa: CASSYPGGTQYF
cdr3_nt: TGTGCCAGCAGTTACCCGGGTGGGACCCAGTACTTC

j_call: TRBJ1-2
d_call: -
clone_size: few
v_call: TRBV6-5
cdr3_aa: CASTGSNYGYTF
cdr3_nt: TGTGCCAGCACGGGGTCAAACTATGGCTACACCTTC

j_call: TRBJ2-5
d_call: TRBD2
clone_size: many
v_call: TRBV13
cdr3_aa: CASSFSGGDQETQYF
cdr3_nt: TGTGCCAGCAGCTTTAGCGGGGGGGACCAAGAGACCCAGTACTTC

j_call: TRBJ1-4
d_call: TRBD1
clone_size: -
v_call: TRBV7-9
cdr3_aa: CASSLYDDRGNKKLFF
cdr3_nt: TGTGCCAGCAGCCTCTATGACGACAGGGGGAATAAAAAACTGTTTTTT

j_call: TRBJ1-1
d_call: -
clone_size: many
v_call: TRBV4-1
cdr3_aa: CASSRGGGTEAFF
cdr3_nt: TGCGCCAGCAGCCGAGGGGGGGGCACTGAAGCTTTCTTT

j_call: TRBJ1-3
d_call: -
clone_size: few
v_call: TRBV7-9
cdr3_aa: CASSLAGAGNTIYF
cdr3_nt: TGTGCCAGCAGCTTAGCAGGGGCTGGAAACACCATATATTTT

j_call: TRBJ2-1
d_call: -
clone_size: many
v_call: TRBV6-2/TRBV6-3
cdr3_aa: CASSYEVSEQFF
cdr3_nt: TGTGCCAGCAGTTACGAAGTCTCCGAGCAGTTCTTC

j_call: TRBJ2-3
d_call: TRBD2
clone_size: -
v_call: TRBV3-1
cdr3_aa: CASSPPPGGGVADTQYF
cdr3_nt: TGTGCCAGCAGCCCCCCGCCTGGCGGGGGGGTGGCAGATACGCAGTATTTT

j_call: TRBJ2-7
d_call: -
clone_size: many
v_call: TRBV5-1
cdr3_aa: CASSSIPDDYEQYF
cdr3_nt: TGCGCCAGCAGCTCAATCCCAGACGACTACGAGCAGTACTTC

j_call: TRBJ1-2
d_call: TRBD1
clone_size: many
v_call: TRBV29-1
cdr3_aa: CSVRTGGDYGYTF
cdr3_nt: TGCAGCGTACGGACAGGGGGAGATTATGGCTACACCTTC

j_call: TRBJ2-5
d_call: TRBD2
clone_size: many
v_call: TRBV27
cdr3_aa: CASNPLEPSGGETQYF
cdr3_nt: TGTGCCAGCAACCCCCTGGAGCCTAGCGGGGGTGAGACCCAGTACTTC

j_call: TRBJ2-7
d_call: -
clone_size: many
v_call: TRBV6-2/TRBV6-3
cdr3_aa: CASSYPASKAEQYF
cdr3_nt: TGTGCCAGCAGTTACCCGGCTAGCAAGGCCGAGCAGTACTTC

j_call: TRBJ1-1
d_call: -
clone_size: few
v_call: TRBV19
cdr3_aa: CASSIGMNTEAFF
cdr3_nt: TGTGCCAGTAGTATAGGGATGAACACTGAAGCTTTCTTT

j_call: TRBJ1-1
d_call: -
clone_size: many
v_call: TRBV4-3
cdr3_aa: CASSHRVGSEAFF
cdr3_nt: TGCGCCAGCAGCCACCGGGTCGGGTCTGAAGCTTTCTTT

j_call: TRBJ1-1
d_call: -
clone_size: many
v_call: TRBV27
cdr3_aa: CASRMQGLNTEAFF
cdr3_nt: TGTGCCAGCAGGATGCAAGGGCTGAACACTGAAGCTTTCTTT

j_call: TRBJ2-7
d_call: TRBD2
clone_size: many
v_call: TRBV5-1
cdr3_aa: CASTDELAGTYEQYF
cdr3_nt: TGCGCCAGCACCGACGAACTAGCGGGCACCTACGAGCAGTACTTC

j_call: TRBJ2-7
d_call: -
clone_size: -
v_call: TRBV6-1
cdr3_aa: CASSGGGESYEQYF
cdr3_nt: TGTGCCAGCAGTGGTGGAGGGGAAAGTTACGAGCAGTACTTC

j_call: TRBJ2-5
d_call: -
clone_size: few
v_call: TRBV9
cdr3_aa: CASSVEGGQETQYF
cdr3_nt: TGTGCCAGCAGCGTCGAGGGCGGCCAAGAGACCCAGTACTTC

j_call: TRBJ2-5
d_call: -
clone_size: many
v_call: TRBV6-5
cdr3_aa: CASSSTVRQETQYF
cdr3_nt: TGTGCCAGCAGTTCGACAGTAAGACAAGAGACCCAGTACTTC

j_call: TRBJ2-5
d_call: -
clone_size: -
v_call: TRBV6-7
cdr3_aa: CASSERGIEETQYF
cdr3_nt: TGTGCCAGCAGTGAACGGGGAATTGAAGAGACCCAGTACTTC

j_call: TRBJ2-7
d_call: -
clone_size: many
v_call: TRBV10-3
cdr3_aa: CATRDGSSYEQYF
cdr3_nt: TGTGCCACACGGGACGGGAGTTCGTACGAGCAGTACTTC

j_call: TRBJ2-2
d_call: -
clone_size: many
v_call: TRBV6-5
cdr3_aa: CASSFPTGELFF
cdr3_nt: TGTGCCAGCAGTTTCCCAACCGGGGAGCTGTTTTTT

j_call: TRBJ1-1
d_call: -
clone_size: -
v_call: TRBV3-1
cdr3_aa: CASSTDGWARLEAFF
cdr3_nt: TGTGCCAGCAGCACAGATGGCTGGGCCAGGCTTGAAGCTTTCTTT

j_call: TRBJ2-1
d_call: -
clone_size: -
v_call: TRBV9
cdr3_aa: CASSVSTGGYNEQFF
cdr3_nt: TGTGCCAGCAGCGTCAGCACCGGGGGATACAATGAGCAGTTCTTC

j_call: TRBJ1-2
d_call: -
clone_size: -
v_call: TRBV4-2
cdr3_aa: CASSQYKGGGKVGYTF
cdr3_nt: TGTGCCAGCAGCCAGTACAAGGGAGGTGGAAAGGTTGGCTACACCTTC

j_call: TRBJ2-3
d_call: -
clone_size: few
v_call: TRBV7-9
cdr3_aa: CASRRTDTQYF
cdr3_nt: TGTGCCAGCAGACGCACAGATACGCAGTATTTT

j_call: TRBJ1-6
d_call: TRBD1
clone_size: few
v_call: TRBV12-3/TRBV12-4
cdr3_aa: CASSGQGSSPLHF
cdr3_nt: TGTGCCAGCAGTGGACAGGGGTCCTCACCCCTCCACTTT

j_call: TRBJ2-7
d_call: TRBD2
clone_size: -
v_call: TRBV4-1
cdr3_aa: CASSHPRTSGGTYEQYF
cdr3_nt: TGCGCCAGCAGCCACCCCAGGACTAGCGGGGGGACCTACGAGCAGTACTTC

j_call: TRBJ1-1
d_call: -
clone_size: many
v_call: TRBV6-6
cdr3_aa: CASSYTGGRAFF
cdr3_nt: TGTGCCAGCAGTTATACGGGGGGCAGAGCTTTCTTT

j_call: TRBJ1-4
d_call: -
clone_size: few
v_call: TRBV11-2
cdr3_aa: CASSLGRVGNEKLFF
cdr3_nt: TGTGCCAGCAGCTTGGGACGGGTCGGTAATGAAAAACTGTTTTTT

j_call: TRBJ2-7
d_call: -
clone_size: -
v_call: TRBV30
cdr3_aa: CAWRFSDEQYF
cdr3_nt: TGTGCCTGGAGGTTCTCGGACGAGCAGTACTTC

j_call: TRBJ1-1
d_call: -
clone_size: medium-sized
v_call: TRBV27
cdr3_aa: CASTLTSANTEAFF
cdr3_nt: TGTGCCAGCACCCTGACGAGTGCGAACACTGAAGCTTTCTTT